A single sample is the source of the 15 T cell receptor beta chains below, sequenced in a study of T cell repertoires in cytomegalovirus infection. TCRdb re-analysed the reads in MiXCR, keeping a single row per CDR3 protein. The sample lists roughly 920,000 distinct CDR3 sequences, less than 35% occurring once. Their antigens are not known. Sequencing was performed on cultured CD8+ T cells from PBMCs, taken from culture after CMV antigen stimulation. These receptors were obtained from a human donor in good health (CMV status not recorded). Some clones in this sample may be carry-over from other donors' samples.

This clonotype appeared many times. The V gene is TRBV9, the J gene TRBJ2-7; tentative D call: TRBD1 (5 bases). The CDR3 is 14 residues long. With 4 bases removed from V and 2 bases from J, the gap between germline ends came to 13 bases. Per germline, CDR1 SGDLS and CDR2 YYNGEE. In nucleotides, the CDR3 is TGTGCCAGCAGCCCCGAAGGGGAACCCTACGAGCAGTACGTC. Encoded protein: CASSPEGEPYEQYV.

The CDR3 sequence: CASSQVTAGPIKETQYF. The CDR3 region has the DNA TGTGCCAGCAGCCAAGTTACAGCGGGGCCTATAAAAGAGACCCAGTACTTC. The V gene is TRBV4-2, the J gene TRBJ2-5; 7 nucleotides align to TRBD2. This CDR3 region has 17 residues. The V segment lost 1 base and the J segment 3 bases; nucleotides outside the gene matches: 11. The V gene's germline CDR1 is LGHNA and CDR2 YNFKEQ.

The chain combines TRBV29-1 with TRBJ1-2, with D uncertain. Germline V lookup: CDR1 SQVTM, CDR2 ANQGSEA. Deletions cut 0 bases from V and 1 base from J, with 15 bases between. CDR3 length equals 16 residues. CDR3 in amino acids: CSVEDWPKGVNYGYTF. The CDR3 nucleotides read TGCAGCGTTGAAGATTGGCCCAAAGGTGTTAACTATGGCTACACCTTC.

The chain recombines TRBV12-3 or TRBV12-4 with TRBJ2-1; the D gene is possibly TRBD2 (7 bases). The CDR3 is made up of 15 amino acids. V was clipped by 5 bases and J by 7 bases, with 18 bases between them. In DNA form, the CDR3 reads TGTGCCAGCAGTATCCCGGGCGGGGGCCCGAATGAGCAGTTCTTC. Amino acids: CASSIPGGGPNEQFF.

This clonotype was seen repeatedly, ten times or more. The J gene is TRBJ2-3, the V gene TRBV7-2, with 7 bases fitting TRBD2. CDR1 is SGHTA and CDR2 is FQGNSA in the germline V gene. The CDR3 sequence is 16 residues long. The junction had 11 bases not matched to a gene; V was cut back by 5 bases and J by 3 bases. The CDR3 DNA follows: TGTGCCAGCAGCATCACCCACTCGGGGGGTACAGATACGCAGTATTTT. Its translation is CASSITHSGGTDTQYF.

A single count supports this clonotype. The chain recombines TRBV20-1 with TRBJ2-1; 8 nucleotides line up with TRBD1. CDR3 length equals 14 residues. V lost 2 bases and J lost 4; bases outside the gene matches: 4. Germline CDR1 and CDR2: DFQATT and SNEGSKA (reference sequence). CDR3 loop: CSARHRDRYNEQFF. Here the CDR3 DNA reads TGCAGTGCTAGACACCGGGACAGGTACAATGAGCAGTTCTTC.

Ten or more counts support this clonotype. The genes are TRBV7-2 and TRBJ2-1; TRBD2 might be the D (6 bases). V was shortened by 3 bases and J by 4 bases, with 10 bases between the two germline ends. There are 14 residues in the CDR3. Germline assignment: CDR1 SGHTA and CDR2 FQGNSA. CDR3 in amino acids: CASSLGDLYNEQFF. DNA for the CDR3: TGTGCCAGCAGCTTGGGGGACTTGTACAATGAGCAGTTCTTC.

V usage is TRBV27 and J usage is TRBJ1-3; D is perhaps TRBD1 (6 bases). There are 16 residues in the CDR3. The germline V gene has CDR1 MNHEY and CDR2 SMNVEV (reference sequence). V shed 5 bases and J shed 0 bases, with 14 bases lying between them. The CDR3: CASSTFRDNSGNTIYF. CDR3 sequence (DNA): TGTGCCAGCAGTACTTTCCGGGACAACTCTGGAAACACCATATATTTT.

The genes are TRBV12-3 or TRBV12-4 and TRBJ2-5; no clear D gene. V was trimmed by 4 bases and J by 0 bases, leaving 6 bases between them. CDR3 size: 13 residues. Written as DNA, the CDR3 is TGTGCCAGCAGTTCGACGGACCAAGAGACCCAGTACTTC. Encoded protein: CASSSTDQETQYF.

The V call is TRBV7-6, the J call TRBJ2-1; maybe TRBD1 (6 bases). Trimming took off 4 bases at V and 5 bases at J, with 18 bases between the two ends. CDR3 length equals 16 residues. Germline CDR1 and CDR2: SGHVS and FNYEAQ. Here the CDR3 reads CASSSLTRGFHNEQFF. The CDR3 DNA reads TGTGCCAGCAGCTCCCTGACGAGGGGGTTTCACAATGAGCAGTTCTTC.

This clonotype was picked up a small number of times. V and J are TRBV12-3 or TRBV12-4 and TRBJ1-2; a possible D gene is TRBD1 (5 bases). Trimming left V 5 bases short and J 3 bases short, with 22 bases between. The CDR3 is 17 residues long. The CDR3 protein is CASSNSSGLPSDYGYTF. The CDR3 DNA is TGTGCCAGCAGTAACTCATCGGGACTCCCCTCTGACTATGGCTACACCTTC.

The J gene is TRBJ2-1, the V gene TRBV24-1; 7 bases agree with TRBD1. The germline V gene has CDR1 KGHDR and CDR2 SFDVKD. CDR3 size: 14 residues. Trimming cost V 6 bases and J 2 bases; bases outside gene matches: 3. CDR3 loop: CATSPRGTYNEQFF. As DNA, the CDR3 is TGTGCCACCAGTCCCAGGGGGACCTACAATGAGCAGTTCTTC.

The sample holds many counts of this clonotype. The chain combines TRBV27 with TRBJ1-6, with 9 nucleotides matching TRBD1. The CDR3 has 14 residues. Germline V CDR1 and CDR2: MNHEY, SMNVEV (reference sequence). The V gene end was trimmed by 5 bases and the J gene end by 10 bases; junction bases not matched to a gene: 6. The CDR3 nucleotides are TGTGCCAGCAGTACCCGGGACAGGGTGTCACCCCTCCACTTT. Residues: CASSTRDRVSPLHF.

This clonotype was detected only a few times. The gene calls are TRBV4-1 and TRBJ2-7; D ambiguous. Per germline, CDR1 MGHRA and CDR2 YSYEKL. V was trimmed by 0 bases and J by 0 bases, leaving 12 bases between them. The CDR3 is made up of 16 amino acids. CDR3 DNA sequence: TGCGCCAGCAGCCAAGATTTCAGCTTCCACTCCTACGAGCAGTACTTC. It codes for CASSQDFSFHSYEQYF.

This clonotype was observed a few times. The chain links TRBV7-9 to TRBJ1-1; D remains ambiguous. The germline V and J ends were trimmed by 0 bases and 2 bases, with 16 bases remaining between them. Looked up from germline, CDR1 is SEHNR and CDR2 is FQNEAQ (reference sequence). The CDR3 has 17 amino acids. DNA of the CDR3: TGTGCCAGCAGCTTAGCCCCGGGCCTTTTTTACAACACTGAAGCTTTCTTT. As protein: CASSLAPGLFYNTEAFF. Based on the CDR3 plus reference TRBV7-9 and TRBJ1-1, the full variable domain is DTGVSQNPRHKITKRGQNVTFRCDPISEHNRLYWYRQTLGQGPEFLTYFQNEAQLEKSRLLSDRFSAERPKGSFSTLEIQRTEQGDSAMYLCASSLAPGLFYNTEAFFGQGTRLTVV.